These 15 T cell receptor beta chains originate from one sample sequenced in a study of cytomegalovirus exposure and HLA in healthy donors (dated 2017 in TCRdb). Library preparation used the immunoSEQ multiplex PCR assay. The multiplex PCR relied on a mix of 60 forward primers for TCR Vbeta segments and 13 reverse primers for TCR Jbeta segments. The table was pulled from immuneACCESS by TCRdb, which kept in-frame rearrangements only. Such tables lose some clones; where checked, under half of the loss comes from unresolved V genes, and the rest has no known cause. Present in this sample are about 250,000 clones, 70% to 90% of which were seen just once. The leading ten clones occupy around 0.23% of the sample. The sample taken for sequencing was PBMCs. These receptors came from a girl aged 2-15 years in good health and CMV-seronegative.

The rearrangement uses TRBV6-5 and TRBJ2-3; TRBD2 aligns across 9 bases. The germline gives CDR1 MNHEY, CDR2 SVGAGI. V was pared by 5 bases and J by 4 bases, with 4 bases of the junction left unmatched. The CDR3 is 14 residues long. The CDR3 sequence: CASSQGLASDTQYF. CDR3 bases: TGTGCCAGCAGTCAGGGACTAGCATCAGATACGCAGTATTTT.

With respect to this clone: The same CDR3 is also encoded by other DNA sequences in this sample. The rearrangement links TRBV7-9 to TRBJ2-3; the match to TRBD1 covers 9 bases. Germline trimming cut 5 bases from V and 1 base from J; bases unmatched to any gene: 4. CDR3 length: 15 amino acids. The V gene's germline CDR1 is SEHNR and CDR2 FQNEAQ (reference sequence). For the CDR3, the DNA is TGTGCCAGCAGCCTCCGGACAGGGGGCACAGATACGCAGTATTTT. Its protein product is CASSLRTGGTDTQYF.

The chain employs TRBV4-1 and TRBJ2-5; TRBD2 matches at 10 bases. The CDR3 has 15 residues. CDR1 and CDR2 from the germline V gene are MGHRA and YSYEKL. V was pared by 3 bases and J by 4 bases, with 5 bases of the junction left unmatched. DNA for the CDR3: TGCGCCAGCAGCCACGGGACTAGCGTTGGAGAGACCCAGTACTTC. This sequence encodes CASSHGTSVGETQYF.

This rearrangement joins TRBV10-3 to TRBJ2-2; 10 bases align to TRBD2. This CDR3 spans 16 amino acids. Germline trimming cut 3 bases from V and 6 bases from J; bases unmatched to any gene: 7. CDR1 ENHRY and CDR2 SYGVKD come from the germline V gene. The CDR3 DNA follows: TGTGCCATCAGTGACCCGGGTAGCGGGGGGCCCGGGGAGCTGTTTTTT. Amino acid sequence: CAISDPGSGGPGELFF.

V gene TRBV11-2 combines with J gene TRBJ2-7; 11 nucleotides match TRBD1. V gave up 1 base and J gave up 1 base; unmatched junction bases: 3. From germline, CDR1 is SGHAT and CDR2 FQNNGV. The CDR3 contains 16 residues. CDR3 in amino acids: CASSLAGQGGSYEQYF. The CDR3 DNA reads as TGTGCCAGCAGCTTAGCGGGACAGGGGGGGTCCTACGAGCAGTACTTC.

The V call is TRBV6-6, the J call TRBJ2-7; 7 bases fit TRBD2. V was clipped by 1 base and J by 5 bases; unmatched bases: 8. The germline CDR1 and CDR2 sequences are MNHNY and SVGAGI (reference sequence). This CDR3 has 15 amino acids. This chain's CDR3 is CASSYFARAGDEQYF. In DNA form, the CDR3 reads TGTGCCAGCAGTTACTTTGCTCGGGCGGGGGACGAGCAGTACTTC.

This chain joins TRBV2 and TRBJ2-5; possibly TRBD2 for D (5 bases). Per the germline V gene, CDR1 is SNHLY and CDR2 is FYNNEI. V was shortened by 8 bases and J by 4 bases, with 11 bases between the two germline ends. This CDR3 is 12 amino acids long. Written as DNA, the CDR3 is TGTGCCAGCGAGGGTAGCAGAGAGACCCAGTACTTC. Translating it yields CASEGSRETQYF.

In DNA, the CDR3 is TGCGCCAGCAGCCTAAGGGGACTAGCGGTCGACAATGAGCAGTTCTTC. Protein: CASSLRGLAVDNEQFF. The V gene is TRBV4-1, the J gene TRBJ2-1, with 11 bases aligning to TRBD2. From germline, CDR1 is MGHRA and CDR2 YSYEKL. The CDR3 extends over 16 amino acids. Losses at the gene ends were 4 bases for V and 5 bases for J; bases not matched to a gene: 7.

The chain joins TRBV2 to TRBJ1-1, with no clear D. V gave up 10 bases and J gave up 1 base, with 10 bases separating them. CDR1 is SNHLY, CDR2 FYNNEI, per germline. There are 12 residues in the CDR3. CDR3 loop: CATDLGNTEAFF. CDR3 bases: TGTGCCACCGACCTAGGGAACACTGAAGCTTTCTTT.

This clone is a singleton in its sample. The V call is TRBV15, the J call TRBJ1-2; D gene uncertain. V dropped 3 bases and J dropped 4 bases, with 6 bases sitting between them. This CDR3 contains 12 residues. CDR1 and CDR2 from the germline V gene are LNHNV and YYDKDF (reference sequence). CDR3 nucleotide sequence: TGTGCCACCAGCAGGGGAGTCTATGGCTACACCTTC. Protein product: CATSRGVYGYTF.

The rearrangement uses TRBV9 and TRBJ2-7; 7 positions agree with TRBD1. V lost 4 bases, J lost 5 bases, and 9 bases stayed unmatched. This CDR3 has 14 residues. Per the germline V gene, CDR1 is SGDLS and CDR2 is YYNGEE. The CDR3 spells CASSLGQKANEQYF. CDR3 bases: TGTGCCAGCAGCTTGGGACAGAAAGCCAACGAGCAGTACTTC. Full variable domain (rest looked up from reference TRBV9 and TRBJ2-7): DSGVTQTPKHLITATGQRVTLRCSPRSGDLSVYWYQQSLDQGLQFLIQYYNGEERAKGNILERFSAQQFPDLHSELNLSSLELGDSALYFCASSLGQKANEQYFGPGTRLTVT.

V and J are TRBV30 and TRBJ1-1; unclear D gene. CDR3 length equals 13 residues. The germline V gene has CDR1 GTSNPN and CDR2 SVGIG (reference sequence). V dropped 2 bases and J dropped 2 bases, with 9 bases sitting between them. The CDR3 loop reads CAWSPTRNTEAFF. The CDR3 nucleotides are TGTGCCTGGAGTCCTACCCGAAACACTGAAGCTTTCTTT. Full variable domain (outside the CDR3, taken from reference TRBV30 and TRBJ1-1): SQTIHQWPATLVQPVGSPLSLECTVEGTSNPNLYWYRQAAGRGLQLLFYSVGIGQISSEVPQNLSASRPQDRQFILSSKKLLLSDSGFYLCAWSPTRNTEAFFGQGTRLTVV.

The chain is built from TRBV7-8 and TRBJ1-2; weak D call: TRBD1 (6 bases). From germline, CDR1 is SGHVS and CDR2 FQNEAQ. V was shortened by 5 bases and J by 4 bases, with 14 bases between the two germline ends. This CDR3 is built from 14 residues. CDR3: CASSKTGGSYGYTF. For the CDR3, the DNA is TGTGCCAGCAGCAAAACGGGGGGCAGCTATGGCTACACCTTC.

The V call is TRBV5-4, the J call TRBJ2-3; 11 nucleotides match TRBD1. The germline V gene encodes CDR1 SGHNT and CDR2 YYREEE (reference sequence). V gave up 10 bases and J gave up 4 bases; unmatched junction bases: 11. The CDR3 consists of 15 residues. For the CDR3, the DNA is TGTGCCTCAACGGGACCGGGACAGGGGGCAGATACGCAGTATTTT. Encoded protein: CASTGPGQGADTQYF. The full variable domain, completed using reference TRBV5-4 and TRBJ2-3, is ETGVTQSPTHLIKTRGQQVTLRCSSQSGHNTVSWYQQALGQGPQFIFQYYREEENGRGNFPPRFSGLQFPNYSSELNVNALELDDSALYLCASTGPGQGADTQYFGPGTRLTVL.

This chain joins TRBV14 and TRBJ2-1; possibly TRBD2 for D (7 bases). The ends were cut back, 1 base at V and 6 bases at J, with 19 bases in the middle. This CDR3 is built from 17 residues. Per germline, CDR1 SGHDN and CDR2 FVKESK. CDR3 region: CASSQGTEAWTSNEQFF. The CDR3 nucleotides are TGTGCCAGCAGCCAAGGGACAGAGGCTTGGACTAGCAATGAGCAGTTCTTC. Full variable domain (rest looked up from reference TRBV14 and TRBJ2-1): EAGVTQFPSHSVIEKGQTVTLRCDPISGHDNLYWYRRVMGKEIKFLLHFVKESKQDESGMPNNRFLAERTGGTYSTLKVQPAELEDSGVYFCASSQGTEAWTSNEQFFGPGTRLTVL.